This TCR beta chain comes out of a study of CD8 T cells in ankylosing spondylitis (TCRdb year 2017). About the full investigation: The study set out to find disease-linked TCR variants by profiling T cell receptor beta repertoires in ankylosing spondylitis patients and healthy donors. Peripheral blood was sampled, and synovial fluid was also collected from ankylosing spondylitis patients. The full study cohort comprised roughly 24 ankylosing spondylitis patients and approximately 100 healthy donors. Here is what the overall study found, with its caveats: Some of the motif variants had been reported before in the synovial fluid and blood of reactive arthritis patients, a finding that suggests common disease-initiation mechanisms. Blood from ankylosing spondylitis patients appeared to be characterized by a TCR beta motif made up of several highly homologous amino acid variants. A CD8+ phenotype was shown by the disease-linked clones, which were found at relatively low frequencies in peripheral blood. Significant enrichment of the disease-linked clones was reported in matched synovial fluid samples from ankylosing spondylitis patients.

Sequencing used an Illumina HiSeq 2500. TCR beta libraries were prepared by quantitative 5'-RACE with molecular barcodes. The paper's processing steps were these. A new computational method, built on a probabilistic model of VDJ rearrangement, was used to identify disease-linked TCR variants. Using fastp at Q25 and MiXCR, TCRdb reprocessed the public reads and kept productive beta chains. Records with the same CDR3 protein are collapsed into one entry carrying the most frequent genes and DNA. The V and J calls here are based on TCRdb, not the publication. The sample contains a few hundred thousand distinct CDR3 sequences, around 21% of them found a single time. The ten largest make up 3% to 4% of the sample. The CDR3, from cysteine to phenylalanine, totals 15 residues. Only the CDR3 region is kept as DNA, spanning 45 bases read in frame from base 1. The junction shows trimming of 4 bases on V and 2 bases on J, plus 13 bases between the germline ends. As encoded in the germline V gene, CDR1 is SGHAT while CDR2 is FQNNGV.

As regards this clonotype: Its antigen is not yet known. Nothing much larger sits one base from this clone, and base qualities are not available.

The receptor was isolated from a female donor with ankylosing spondylitis or in good health (not recorded which). The sequenced material came from blood, either unsorted or a sorted T cell fraction (not recorded which). In this chain, TRBV11-2 is recombined with TRBJ2-3; 6 matching bases give a weak D call of TRBD1. The nucleotide sequence reads TGTGCCAGCAGCTCCCGGACAGTTATCACAGATACGCAGTATTTT. This gives the protein CASSSRTVITDTQYF.